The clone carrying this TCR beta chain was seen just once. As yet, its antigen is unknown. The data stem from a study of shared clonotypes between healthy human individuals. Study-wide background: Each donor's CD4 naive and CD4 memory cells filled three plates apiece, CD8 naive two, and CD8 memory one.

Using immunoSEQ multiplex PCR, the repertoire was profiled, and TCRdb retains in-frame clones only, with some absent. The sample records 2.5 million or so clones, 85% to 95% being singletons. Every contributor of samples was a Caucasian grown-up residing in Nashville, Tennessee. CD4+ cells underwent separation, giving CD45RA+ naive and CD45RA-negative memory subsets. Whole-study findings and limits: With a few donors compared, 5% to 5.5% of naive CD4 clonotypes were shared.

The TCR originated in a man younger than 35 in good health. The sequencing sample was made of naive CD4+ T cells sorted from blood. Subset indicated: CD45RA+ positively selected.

CDR3 DNA: TGTGCCAGCAGAAGGGGGGCTTGGGGCAATCAGCCCCAGCATTTT. It yields the protein CASRRGAWGNQPQHF. The rearrangement links TRBV28 to TRBJ1-5, with D tentatively TRBD1 (6 bases). Trimming removed 6 bases from V and 2 bases from J, with 14 bases in between. The CDR3 consists of 15 residues. Germline V lookup: CDR1 MDHEN, CDR2 SYDVKM.